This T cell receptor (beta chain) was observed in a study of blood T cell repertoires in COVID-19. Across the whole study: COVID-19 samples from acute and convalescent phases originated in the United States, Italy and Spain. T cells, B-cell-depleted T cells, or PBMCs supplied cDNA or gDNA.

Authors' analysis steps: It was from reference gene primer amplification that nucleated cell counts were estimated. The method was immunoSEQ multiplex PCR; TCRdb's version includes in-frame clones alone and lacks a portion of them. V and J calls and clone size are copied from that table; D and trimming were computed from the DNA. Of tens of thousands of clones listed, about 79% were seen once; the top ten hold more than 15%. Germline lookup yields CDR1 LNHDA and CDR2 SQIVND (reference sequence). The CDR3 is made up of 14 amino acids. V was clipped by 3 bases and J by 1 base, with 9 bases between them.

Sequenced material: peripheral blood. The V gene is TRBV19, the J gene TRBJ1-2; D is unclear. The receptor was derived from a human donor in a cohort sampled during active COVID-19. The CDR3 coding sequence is TGTGCCAGTAGTATGTCGTCTCGTAACTATGGCTACACCTTC. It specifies CASSMSSRNYGYTF. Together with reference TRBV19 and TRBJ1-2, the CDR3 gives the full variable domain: DGGITQSPKYLFRKEGQNVTLSCEQNLNHDAMYWYRQDPGQGLRLIYYSQIVNDFQKGDIAEGYSVSREKKESFPLTVTSAQKNPTAFYLCASSMSSRNYGYTFGSGTRLTVV.